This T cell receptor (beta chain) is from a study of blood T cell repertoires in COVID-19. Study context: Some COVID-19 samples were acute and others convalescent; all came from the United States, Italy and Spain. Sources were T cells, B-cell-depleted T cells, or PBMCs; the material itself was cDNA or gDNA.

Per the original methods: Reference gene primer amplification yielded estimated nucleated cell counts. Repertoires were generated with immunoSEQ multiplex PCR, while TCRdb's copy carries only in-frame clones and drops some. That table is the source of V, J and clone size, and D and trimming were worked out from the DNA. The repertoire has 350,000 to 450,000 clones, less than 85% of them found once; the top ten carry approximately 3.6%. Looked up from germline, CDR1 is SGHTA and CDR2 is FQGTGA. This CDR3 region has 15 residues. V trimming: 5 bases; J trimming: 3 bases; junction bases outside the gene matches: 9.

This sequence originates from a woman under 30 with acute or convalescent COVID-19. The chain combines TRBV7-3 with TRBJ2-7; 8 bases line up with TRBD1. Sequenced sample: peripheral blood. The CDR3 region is CASSLGQATLYEQYF. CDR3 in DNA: TGTGCCAGCAGCCTGGGACAGGCAACTCTCTACGAGCAGTACTTC. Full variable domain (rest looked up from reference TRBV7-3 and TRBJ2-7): GAGVSQTPSNKVTEKGKYVELRCDPISGHTALYWYRQSLGQGPEFLIYFQGTGAADDSGLPNDRFFAVRPEGSVSTLKIQRTERGDSAVYLCASSLGQATLYEQYFGPGTRLTVT.